The T cell receptor (beta chain) under discussion was sequenced for a study of T cell repertoires in cytomegalovirus infection (dated by TCRdb to the late 2010s). In the study overall: Because public TCR beta signatures pointed to carriage of CMV infection together with the matching HLA type, the HLA type of each donor mattered for the analysis. Here is what the overall study found, with its caveats: The ex vivo response was dominated by HLA-C-restricted CMV-specific TCR beta clonotypes, which also provided the single most frequent clonotype in two of eight donors. In both this cohort and an independent roughly 350-donor cohort, the cumulative frequency of public TCR beta family members distinguished carriers of CMV infection plus the relevant HLA type.

V is cut back by 1 base and J by 8 bases, with 4 bases in the junction unmatched. Based on the germline V gene (reference sequence), the CDR1 and CDR2 sequences are MNHEY and SMNVEV. The CDR3 spans 14 residues, from the cysteine through the phenylalanine. Only the CDR3 DNA is retained, 42 bases long and in frame from the first base. A note on this clonotype: Its antigen remains unidentified. Base qualities are missing; no much larger clone stands one base away.

The sequencing machine was an Illumina HiSeq 1500. TCRdb reran the public reads through fastp at Q25 and MiXCR, keeping productive beta chains. Entries that share a CDR3 protein sequence are merged under the most common genes and DNA. In all, the sample holds some 180,000 distinct CDR3 sequences, and about 21% of those were seen once. The ten largest account for about 2.9% of the sample. Sequenced sample: PBMCs. This chain is built from TRBV27 and TRBJ1-4; a stretch of 7 junction bases matches TRBD1. The origin of this receptor is a human donor in good health (CMV status not recorded). Some clones in this sample may be carry-over from other donors' samples. The CDR3 protein: CASSLYRGYEKLFF. The DNA sequence is TGTGCCAGCAGTTTATACAGGGGATACGAAAAACTGTTTTTT.